These 19 T cell receptor beta chains originate from one sample sequenced in a study of Graves' ophthalmopathy and Graves' hyperthyroidism. RNA transcripts provided the template for amplifying TCR beta CDR3 regions. HTBI-primed first-round RT-PCR preceded second-round multiplex PCR. MiXCR, applied by TCRdb to the multiplex PCR reads, yields one record per CDR3 protein. The sample consists of over a million distinct CDR3 sequences, approximately 35% of them appearing once. The sequencing input was peripheral blood or thyroid tissue (not recorded which). The receptors were sampled from an adult man with Graves' hyperthyroidism.

The chain joins TRBV2 to TRBJ1-5; 9 bases line up with TRBD1. Germline CDR1 SNHLY, CDR2 FYNNEI. The CDR3 sequence is 14 residues long. The V gene end was trimmed by 6 bases and the J gene end by 7 bases; junction bases not matched to a gene: 7. Written as DNA, the CDR3 is TGTGCCAGCAGCGTACAGGGGGCCGACCAGCCCCAGCATTTT. Translated, it gives CASSVQGADQPQHF.

V usage is TRBV6-6 and J usage is TRBJ2-7, with a tentative D call TRBD1 (6 bases). Germline CDR1 is MNHNY and CDR2 is SVGAGI (reference sequence). The V end lost 6 bases, the J end lost 3 bases, and 12 bases lay between the germline ends. The CDR3 has 13 amino acids. In DNA, the CDR3 is TGTGCCAGCAGACATGGACAGTTCTACGAGCAGTACTTC. Residues: CASRHGQFYEQYF.

Turning to this clonotype: This may stem from a read error, because a much larger clone lies one nucleotide away. This is likely a read error, given that the CDR3 carries no conserved phenylalanine or tryptophan at its end. The rearrangement links TRBV13 to TRBJ1-2, with 7 bases fitting TRBD1. The CDR3 length is 15 residues. Germline-derived CDR1 and CDR2 are PRHDT and FYEKMQ (reference sequence). V was clipped by 4 bases and J by 4 bases; unmatched bases: 9. CDR3 sequence: CASSSGTAPSYGYTL. Here the CDR3 DNA reads TGTGCCAGCAGCTCTGGGACAGCCCCTAGCTATGGCTACACCCTC.

This clonotype appeared many times. The genes are TRBV19 and TRBJ1-5; no reliable D call. V dropped 4 bases and J dropped 1 base, with 8 bases sitting between them. CDR3 length equals 14 residues. CDR1 and CDR2 (germline): LNHDA, SQIVND (reference sequence). CDR3: CASSNTGSNQPQHF. CDR3 DNA sequence: TGTGCCAGTAGTAATACCGGGAGCAATCAGCCCCAGCATTTT.

This clonotype was counted a few times. This chain joins TRBV29-1 and TRBJ1-1, with D perhaps matching TRBD1 (6 bases). Germline loops: CDR1 SQVTM, CDR2 ANQGSEA. The CDR3 is made up of 14 amino acids. V lost 8 bases and J 0 bases, leaving 16 bases between the germline ends. CDR3 nucleotides: TGCAGCTTGGTGTCAGGGGTAATGAACACTGAAGCTTTCTTT. Translation: CSLVSGVMNTEAFF.

The chain is built from TRBV28 and TRBJ1-5; TRBD1 matches 7 bases. The CDR3 has 14 amino acids. V lost 4 bases, J lost 6 bases, and 6 bases stayed unmatched. Germline V CDR1 and CDR2: MDHEN, SYDVKM. The CDR3 sequence is CASSSTGLGQPQHF. In DNA form, the CDR3 reads TGTGCCAGCAGTTCGACAGGGTTGGGTCAGCCCCAGCATTTT.

Many counts were recorded for this clonotype. This chain uses TRBV7-9 with TRBJ2-7; TRBD2 matches at 12 bases. Germline loops: CDR1 SEHNR, CDR2 FQNEAQ (reference sequence). V shed 2 bases, J shed 2 bases, and the junction held 7 bases outside the gene matches. The CDR3 length is 17 residues. CDR3 sequence: CASSLLQTSGRPYEQYF. CDR3 coding DNA: TGTGCCAGCAGCTTACTCCAGACTAGCGGGAGACCCTACGAGCAGTACTTC.

The gene calls are TRBV7-8 and TRBJ1-2; no clear D. The CDR3 consists of 12 residues. The V gene lost 7 bases and the J gene lost 4 bases, with 10 bases spanning the gap. Germline V gene data show CDR1 as SGHVS and CDR2 as FQNEAQ. The DNA for the CDR3 is TGTGCCAGCACCAGGACGGTCTATGGCTACACCTTC. Translating it yields CASTRTVYGYTF.

The genes are TRBV6-1 and TRBJ2-2; tentative D call: TRBD1 (6 bases). This CDR3 contains 15 residues. The germline V gene encodes CDR1 MNHNS and CDR2 SASEGT. The V and J ends lost 5 bases and 5 bases respectively, with 15 bases between them. The CDR3 DNA sequence: TGTGCCAGCAGTCGGGACACTCCGGGGACCGGGGAGCTGTTTTTT. Residues: CASSRDTPGTGELFF.

This clonotype was recorded once. V and J are TRBV7-8 and TRBJ1-2; a weak D match, TRBD1 (6 bases). Between the trimmed V and J ends, which lost 5 bases and 6 bases, there was a span of 13 bases. Per germline, CDR1 SGHVS and CDR2 FQNEAQ. The CDR3 loop spans 13 amino acids. The CDR3 protein is CASSVVTGDGYTF. In nucleotides, the CDR3 is TGTGCCAGCAGCGTTGTGACAGGAGATGGCTACACCTTC.

This sequence joins TRBV4-3 and TRBJ2-7; D remains ambiguous. The germline gives CDR1 LGHNA, CDR2 YSLEER. The V end was cut by 6 bases, the J end by 5 bases, with 14 bases between. The CDR3 has 13 amino acids. CDR3 bases: TGCGCCAGCAGTCCGATTCGCCGTAACGAGCAGTACTTC. It yields the protein CASSPIRRNEQYF.

This clonotype was seen more than once but under ten times. The gene calls are TRBV6-1 and TRBJ1-5; 7 bases fit TRBD1. Per germline, CDR1 MNHNS and CDR2 SASEGT. The CDR3 consists of 14 residues. With V trimmed by 0 bases and J by 6 bases, 2 bases remained unmatched. The DNA for the CDR3 is TGTGCCAGCAGTGAAGCAGGGGGCGCTCAGCCCCAGCATTTT. Translated, it gives CASSEAGGAQPQHF.

This chain's CDR3 is CASTRPRQDGNEQYF. As DNA, the CDR3 is TGTGCCAGCACGCGCCCCCGACAGGATGGCAACGAGCAGTACTTC. This chain uses TRBV7-2 with TRBJ2-7; TRBD1 might be the D (6 bases). CDR3 size: 15 residues. Trimming pared 7 bases from V and 5 bases from J, leaving 21 bases between. Per the germline V gene, CDR1 is SGHTA and CDR2 is FQGNSA. Using reference TRBV7-2 and TRBJ2-7 for the parts outside the CDR3, the full variable domain is GAGVSQSPSNKVTEKGKDVELRCDPISGHTALYWYRQSLGQGLEFLIYFQGNSAPDKSGLPSDRFSAERTGGSVSTLTIQRTQQEDSAVYLCASTRPRQDGNEQYFGPGTRLTVT.

The chain joins TRBV29-1 to TRBJ2-5; the D gene is possibly TRBD1 (5 bases). V gave up 2 bases and J gave up 3 bases, with 10 bases separating them. Germline loops: CDR1 SQVTM, CDR2 ANQGSEA. The CDR3 has 13 amino acids. The CDR3 protein is CSVEFGAEETQYF. In DNA form, the CDR3 reads TGCAGCGTTGAATTTGGGGCCGAAGAGACCCAGTACTTC.

This chain connects TRBV20-1 to TRBJ1-2; a weak D match, TRBD1 (5 bases). Germline V lookup: CDR1 DFQATT, CDR2 SNEGSKA (reference sequence). The CDR3 totals 12 residues. DNA of the CDR3: TGCAGGGGACCCTCGGAGATCTATGGCTACACCTTC. Amino acids: CRGPSEIYGYTF.

The rearrangement uses TRBV7-9 and TRBJ2-7; no firm D call. The length of the CDR3 is 13 residues. CDR1 is SEHNR, CDR2 FQNEAQ, per germline (reference sequence). The ends were cut back, 5 bases at V and 5 bases at J, with 13 bases in the middle. Here the CDR3 reads CASSGRARNEQYF. The CDR3 nucleotides are TGTGCCAGCAGCGGCCGGGCCCGGAACGAGCAGTACTTC.

Of note for this clonotype: This sequence may be a read error, since a much larger clone differs from it by one base. This likely comes from a read error, as the CDR3 has no conserved phenylalanine or tryptophan at its end. The chain couples TRBV14 to TRBJ2-7; D is unclear. The CDR3 runs to 14 residues. The V end was cut by 4 bases, the J end by 4 bases, with 14 bases between. Per the germline V gene, CDR1 is SGHDN and CDR2 is FVKESK. This CDR3 reads CASSRKADLYEQYS. The CDR3 DNA follows: TGTGCCAGCAGCCGCAAGGCGGACCTGTACGAGCAGTACTCC.

The chain recombines TRBV2 with TRBJ2-7; 7 nucleotides agree with TRBD1. In germline, CDR1 is SNHLY, CDR2 FYNNEI. CDR3 size: 15 residues. J gave up 2 bases and V 8 bases, and 12 bases lay outside the gene matches. The CDR3 spells CASSPVDRAPYEQYF. The CDR3 region has the DNA TGTGCCAGCTCACCTGTCGACAGGGCTCCCTACGAGCAGTACTTC.

This clonotype has just a few counts. The chain combines TRBV14 with TRBJ1-1; D is ambiguous. Germline CDR1 is SGHDN and CDR2 is FVKESK. The CDR3 length is 17 residues. Trimming left V 1 base short and J 0 bases short, with 15 bases between. The CDR3 DNA is TGTGCCAGCAGCCAAGGTTCGTCGGTAAAAATGAACACTGAAGCTTTCTTT. Protein product: CASSQGSSVKMNTEAFF.